The rows below give T cell receptor beta chains drawn from one sample of a study of blood T cell repertoires in COVID-19. Assay: immunoSEQ multiplex PCR; the TCRdb copy retains only in-frame clones and omits some. The top ten clones hold around 2% of a sample with 250,000 to 300,000 clones, more than 85% of them seen once. Sequencing was carried out using peripheral blood. Receptor source: a woman in her twenties or thirties with COVID-19, enrolled during active disease. The CDR3 runs from the conserved cysteine through the conserved F or W. D genes are given only for firm matches. For some rows the clone size is stated as once, few or many, or as a class when expanded; others skip it.

j_call d_call v_call clone_size cdr3_nt cdr3_aa
TRBJ2-7 NA TRBV7-9 NA TGTGCCAGCAGCTGGCAGGGTACCGAGCAGTACTTC CASSWQGTEQYF
TRBJ1-1 NA TRBV29-1 few TGCAGTGGTTCGGACACTGAAGCTTTCTTT CSGSDTEAFF
TRBJ1-6 TRBD1 TRBV2 NA TGTGCCAGCAGAGGACAGGGCTTCAACAATTCACCCCTCCACTTT CASRGQGFNNSPLHF
TRBJ2-2 TRBD1 TRBV7-7 NA TGTGCCAGCAGCCTCGGGACAGGGTCTTACACCGGGGAGCTGTTTTTT CASSLGTGSYTGELFF
TRBJ1-5 NA TRBV19 NA TGTGCCAGTTCTGGAGGACCCGTTCTAGCAAATCAGCCCCAGCATTTT CASSGGPVLANQPQHF
TRBJ1-5 TRBD1 TRBV28 NA TGTGCCAGCAGAGCAGGGGGTAGCAATCAGCCCCAGCATTTT CASRAGGSNQPQHF
TRBJ2-2 TRBD2 TRBV20-1 few TGCAGTGCTAGTTTAGCGGGAGGGCCTATAGGGGAGCTGTTTTTT CSASLAGGPIGELFF
TRBJ2-7 TRBD1 TRBV2 few TGTGCCAGCAGTCCCCGGGACAGGGGGGCCTACGAGCAGTACTTC CASSPRDRGAYEQYF
TRBJ1-6 TRBD1 TRBV4-2 NA TGTGCCAGCAGTCGGGACAGGGGGAATAATTCACCCCTCCACTTT CASSRDRGNNSPLHF
TRBJ1-2 TRBD1 TRBV7-2 NA TGTGCCAGCAGCGGGCGACAGGGGGCGCCGGAGGGCTACACCTTC CASSGRQGAPEGYTF
TRBJ1-1 NA TRBV5-1 NA TGCGCCAGCAGCTTACAACCGACAGGTCTGAACACTGAAGCTTTCTTT CASSLQPTGLNTEAFF
TRBJ2-5 TRBD1 TRBV27 NA TGTGCCAGCAGTTTCCTTAACCCGGGACAGGGTAAAGAGACCCAGTACTTC CASSFLNPGQGKETQYF
TRBJ1-6 TRBD1 TRBV27 once TGTGCCAGCAGTCCGTCAGGGGGCTGGAATTCACCCCTCCACTTT CASSPSGGWNSPLHF
TRBJ1-1 NA TRBV28 NA TGTGCCAGCAGTTTTAGCCTAGGGGGAAACACTGAAGCTTTCTTT CASSFSLGGNTEAFF
TRBJ1-6 NA TRBV2 NA TGTGCCAGCAGGGGTGATCCAGGGCAAAATTCACCCCTCCACTTT CASRGDPGQNSPLHF
TRBJ2-4 TRBD2 TRBV3-1/TRBV3-2 NA TGTGCCAGCAGCCAAGCGGGAGGGAACATTCAGTACTTC CASSQAGGNIQYF
TRBJ2-2 NA TRBV4-1 NA TGCGCCAGCAGCCAAGAATCTCCAGGGTGGGAAACCGGGGAGCTGTTTTTT CASSQESPGWETGELFF
TRBJ2-1 NA TRBV3-1/TRBV3-2 NA TGTGCCAGCAGCCAAGATAGGGGCAGGGGCGGGGGTGAGCAGTTCTTC CASSQDRGRGGGEQFF
TRBJ2-7 TRBD1 TRBV5-1 NA TGCGCCAGCAGCTTGGAGGGACAGGGGTACGAGCAGTACTTC CASSLEGQGYEQYF
TRBJ1-3 TRBD1 TRBV5-6 NA TGTGCCAGCAGCTCCCTGGACAGGGACTACTTCTCTGGAAACACCATATATTTT CASSSLDRDYFSGNTIYF
TRBJ1-2 TRBD1 TRBV11-2 NA TGTGCCAGCAGCCTTCGGACAGGGACGGCTACCGCCTTC CASSLRTGTATAF
TRBJ2-2 TRBD1 TRBV12-5 NA TGTGCTAGTGGCCCTCCGGGACAGGAGATCACCGGGGAGCTGTTTTTT CASGPPGQEITGELFF
TRBJ1-4 NA TRBV6-5 NA TGTGCCAGCAGAAAATGGGACAACTTCAATGAAAAACTGTTTTTT CASRKWDNFNEKLFF
TRBJ2-1 TRBD1 TRBV14 NA TGTGCCAGCAGCCCACTCGGTGCAGGGGGCACTTATGAGCAGTTCTTC CASSPLGAGGTYEQFF
TRBJ2-1 TRBD2 TRBV5-4 NA TGTGCCAGCAGCTTGAGGTTTGGACTAGCGGAATCCTACAATGAGCAGTTCTTC CASSLRFGLAESYNEQFF
TRBJ1-1 NA TRBV5-1 NA TGCGCCAGCAGCTTCAACAGGGCCCAAACTGAAGCTTTCTTT CASSFNRAQTEAFF
TRBJ2-7 NA TRBV6-1 NA TGTGCCAGCAGTGAGCTATACGAGCAGTACTTC CASSELYEQYF
TRBJ2-7 NA TRBV30 once TGTGCCTGGAGTGCCGACCTCAGGGGCGGGGAGCAGTACTTC CAWSADLRGGEQYF
TRBJ1-4 TRBD1 TRBV19 NA TGTGCCAGTAGCGGACAGGGGGCTGGTGAAAAACTGTTTTTT CASSGQGAGEKLFF
TRBJ2-2 TRBD2 TRBV13 NA TGTGCCAGCAGCTCGGGACTAGCGGGAGCGAACACCGGGGAGCTGTTTTTT CASSSGLAGANTGELFF
TRBJ1-4 NA TRBV10-3 once TGTGCCATCAGTGAGTCGAAACTTCTACCGGAAAAACTGTTTTTT CAISESKLLPEKLFF
TRBJ2-1 TRBD2 TRBV7-8 NA TGTGCCAGCAGCCCCGGTCTAGCGGGAGAAATCAACAATGAGCAGTTCTTC CASSPGLAGEINNEQFF
TRBJ2-2 TRBD2 TRBV5-1 NA TGCGCCAGCAGCATGGGGACTAGCGGTAGGAACACCGGGGAGCTGTTTTTT CASSMGTSGRNTGELFF
TRBJ2-3 TRBD2 TRBV6-2/TRBV6-3 NA TGTGCCAGCAGCTGGGGACTAGCGGGGGGGACAGATACGCAGTATTTT CASSWGLAGGTDTQYF
TRBJ2-1 TRBD2 TRBV5-6 NA TGTGCCAGCAGCTTGGCCGCGGGGACTAGTGAGTTCTTC CASSLAAGTSEFF
TRBJ1-1 NA TRBV19 once TGTGCCAGTACCCCCTCGGAGGTGAACACTGAAGCTTTCTTT CASTPSEVNTEAFF
TRBJ1-3 NA TRBV3-1/TRBV3-2 NA TGTGCCAGCAGCCAAGATTGGGGGGTTTTCCCTGGAAACACCATATATTTT CASSQDWGVFPGNTIYF
TRBJ2-1 TRBD2 TRBV10-2 NA TGCGCCAGCAGTGAGTCGTCGGCGGGAGGGCCACGCGAGCAGTTCTTC CASSESSAGGPREQFF
TRBJ2-3 TRBD2 TRBV2 NA TGTGCCAGCAGATCTAGGACTAGCGGGAGTAGGGATACGCAGTATTTT CASRSRTSGSRDTQYF
TRBJ1-6 TRBD1 TRBV3-1/TRBV3-2 once TGTGCCACCAGGGGGCTTGGAAGCTCCTATAATTCACCCCTCCACTTT CATRGLGSSYNSPLHF
TRBJ2-2 NA TRBV3-1/TRBV3-2 NA TGTGCCAGAAAAGAGGGATCAGACACCGGGGAGCTGTTTTTT CARKEGSDTGELFF
TRBJ1-1 NA TRBV28 NA TGTGCCAGCAGTCCCTCGGACAGACCCTCTCTAGCTTTCTTT CASSPSDRPSLAFF
TRBJ1-2 NA TRBV2 once TGTGCCAGCAGTGAAGGGCAGAACTATGGCTACACCTTC CASSEGQNYGYTF
TRBJ2-7 NA TRBV19 NA TGTGCCAGTAGTCAACAGGGAGGGAACGAGCAGTACTTC CASSQQGGNEQYF
TRBJ2-2 TRBD1 TRBV10-1 NA TGCGCCAGCAGCTCTGACAGGGGGCTAAACACCGGGGAGCTGTTTTTT CASSSDRGLNTGELFF
TRBJ1-1 NA TRBV27 NA TGTGCCAGCAGTTCGCACAGGGAGGGGACTGAAGCTTTCTTT CASSSHREGTEAFF
TRBJ2-1 TRBD2 TRBV3-1/TRBV3-2 NA TGTGCCAGCAGCCACGGAATGACTAGCGGGCTCAATGAGCAGTTCTTC CASSHGMTSGLNEQFF
TRBJ1-3 NA TRBV6-5 NA TGTGCCAGCAGGGGGGCTGGAGGATCTGGAAACACCATATATTTT CASRGAGGSGNTIYF
TRBJ1-4 TRBD1 TRBV11-2 NA TGTGCCAGCAGCTTAAATCCCGGACAGGGTTATGAAAAACTGTTTTTT CASSLNPGQGYEKLFF
TRBJ2-7 TRBD1 TRBV2 NA TGTGCCAGCAGTGGGACAGGGGCCTACGAGCAGTACTTC CASSGTGAYEQYF
TRBJ2-3 NA TRBV20-1 NA TGCAGTGCTAGTTCAGGGCTGGAGGATACGCAGTATTTT CSASSGLEDTQYF
TRBJ1-1 NA TRBV7-3 NA TGTGCCAGCAGCTCCAACATGAACACTGAAGCTTTCTTT CASSSNMNTEAFF
TRBJ1-1 TRBD1 TRBV19 NA TGTGCCAGTAGTCTTCCAGGACAGGGGGCGAACACTGAAGCTTTCTTT CASSLPGQGANTEAFF
TRBJ2-7 TRBD2 TRBV4-1 NA TGCGCCAGCAGCCAAGTGGGGACTAGCGCGACCTACGAGCAGTACTTC CASSQVGTSATYEQYF
TRBJ2-2 NA TRBV27 NA TGTGCCAGCAGTTTATCGAAGAGCAGGGTAAGCGGGGAGCTGTTTTTT CASSLSKSRVSGELFF
TRBJ1-2 TRBD1 TRBV6-5 NA TGTGCCAGCAGACGCCCGACAGGGGGGAACTATGGCTACACCTTC CASRRPTGGNYGYTF
TRBJ1-2 TRBD1 TRBV28 once TGTGCCAGCAGTCCTCCCCCACCCGGGACAGATGCTTATGGCTACACCTTC CASSPPPPGTDAYGYTF
TRBJ1-1 TRBD1 TRBV10-3 few TGTGCCATCAGTGACGAAGGCCGGCAGGGGGACACTGAAGCTTTCTTT CAISDEGRQGDTEAFF